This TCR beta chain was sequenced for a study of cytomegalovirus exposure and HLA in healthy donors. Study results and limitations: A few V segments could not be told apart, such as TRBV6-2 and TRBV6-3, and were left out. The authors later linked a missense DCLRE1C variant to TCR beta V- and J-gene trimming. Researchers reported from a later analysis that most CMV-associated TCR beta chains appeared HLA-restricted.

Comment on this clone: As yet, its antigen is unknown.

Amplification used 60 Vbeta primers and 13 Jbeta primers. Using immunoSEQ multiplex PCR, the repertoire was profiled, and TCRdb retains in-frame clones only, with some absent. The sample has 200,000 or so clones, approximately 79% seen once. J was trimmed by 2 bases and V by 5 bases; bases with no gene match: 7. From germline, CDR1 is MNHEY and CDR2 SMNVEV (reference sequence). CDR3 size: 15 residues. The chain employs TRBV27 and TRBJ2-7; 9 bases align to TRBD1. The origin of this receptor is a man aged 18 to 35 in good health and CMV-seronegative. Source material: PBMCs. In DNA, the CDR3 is TGTGCCAGCAGTGACCCGGGACAGGGAACCTACGAGCAGTACTTC. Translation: CASSDPGQGTYEQYF.